This T cell receptor beta chain emerged from a study of blood T cell repertoires in COVID-19. Overall study context: Samples representing acute and convalescent COVID-19 were sourced from the United States, Italy and Spain. T cells, B-cell-depleted T cells, or PBMCs supplied cDNA or gDNA.

Original processing methods: Using reference gene primer amplification, nucleated cell counts were estimated. This table comes from immunoSEQ multiplex PCR, and its TCRdb copy is limited to in-frame clones, with some not included. V, J and clone size are taken as reported in that table, and D and trimming were inferred from the DNA itself. The sample contains 150,000 or so clones, roughly 76% of which appear only once. Sequenced: peripheral blood. This clonotype originated in a woman aged 50 to 60 with active or convalescent COVID-19.

CDR3 in amino acids: CSVDLRQGSSYNEQFF. In DNA form, the CDR3 reads TGCAGCGTTGATTTGAGACAGGGGAGCTCCTACAATGAGCAGTTCTTC. The rearrangement links TRBV29-1 to TRBJ2-1; 8 nucleotides line up with TRBD1. Germline-derived CDR1 and CDR2 are SQVTM and ANQGSEA. V dropped 3 bases and J dropped 0; count of bases not matched to a gene: 7. The CDR3 extends over 16 amino acids.